This TCR beta chain was observed in a study of neurological immune-mediated disorders. Study outcomes and limitations: The absence of shared CDR3 amino acid sequences among expanded clones across subjects suggests private repertoires in all groups.

Healthy control participants comprised blood bank volunteers in Maryland, USA. Germline CDR1 reads MDHEN; CDR2 reads SYDVKM. The CDR3 runs 14 residues. V shed 5 bases and J shed 0 bases, with 8 bases lying between them. The authors produced cDNA by 5'RACE using 10-nucleotide random UMIs. A single record per CDR3 protein comes from TCRdb applying MiXCR to the 5' RACE reads. The sample holds tens of thousands of distinct CDR3 sequences; 10% to 13% are singletons and the top ten take around 2%. This clonotype was seen at least ten times. The antigen is not known. The chain recombines TRBV28 with TRBJ2-4; no definite D call. Sequenced input: PBMCs. This TCR was recovered from a man aged 40-55 years in good health. CDR3 in amino acids: CASSKGIAKNIQYF. The CDR3 region has the DNA TGTGCCAGCAGTAAGGGCATAGCCAAAAACATTCAGTACTTC.